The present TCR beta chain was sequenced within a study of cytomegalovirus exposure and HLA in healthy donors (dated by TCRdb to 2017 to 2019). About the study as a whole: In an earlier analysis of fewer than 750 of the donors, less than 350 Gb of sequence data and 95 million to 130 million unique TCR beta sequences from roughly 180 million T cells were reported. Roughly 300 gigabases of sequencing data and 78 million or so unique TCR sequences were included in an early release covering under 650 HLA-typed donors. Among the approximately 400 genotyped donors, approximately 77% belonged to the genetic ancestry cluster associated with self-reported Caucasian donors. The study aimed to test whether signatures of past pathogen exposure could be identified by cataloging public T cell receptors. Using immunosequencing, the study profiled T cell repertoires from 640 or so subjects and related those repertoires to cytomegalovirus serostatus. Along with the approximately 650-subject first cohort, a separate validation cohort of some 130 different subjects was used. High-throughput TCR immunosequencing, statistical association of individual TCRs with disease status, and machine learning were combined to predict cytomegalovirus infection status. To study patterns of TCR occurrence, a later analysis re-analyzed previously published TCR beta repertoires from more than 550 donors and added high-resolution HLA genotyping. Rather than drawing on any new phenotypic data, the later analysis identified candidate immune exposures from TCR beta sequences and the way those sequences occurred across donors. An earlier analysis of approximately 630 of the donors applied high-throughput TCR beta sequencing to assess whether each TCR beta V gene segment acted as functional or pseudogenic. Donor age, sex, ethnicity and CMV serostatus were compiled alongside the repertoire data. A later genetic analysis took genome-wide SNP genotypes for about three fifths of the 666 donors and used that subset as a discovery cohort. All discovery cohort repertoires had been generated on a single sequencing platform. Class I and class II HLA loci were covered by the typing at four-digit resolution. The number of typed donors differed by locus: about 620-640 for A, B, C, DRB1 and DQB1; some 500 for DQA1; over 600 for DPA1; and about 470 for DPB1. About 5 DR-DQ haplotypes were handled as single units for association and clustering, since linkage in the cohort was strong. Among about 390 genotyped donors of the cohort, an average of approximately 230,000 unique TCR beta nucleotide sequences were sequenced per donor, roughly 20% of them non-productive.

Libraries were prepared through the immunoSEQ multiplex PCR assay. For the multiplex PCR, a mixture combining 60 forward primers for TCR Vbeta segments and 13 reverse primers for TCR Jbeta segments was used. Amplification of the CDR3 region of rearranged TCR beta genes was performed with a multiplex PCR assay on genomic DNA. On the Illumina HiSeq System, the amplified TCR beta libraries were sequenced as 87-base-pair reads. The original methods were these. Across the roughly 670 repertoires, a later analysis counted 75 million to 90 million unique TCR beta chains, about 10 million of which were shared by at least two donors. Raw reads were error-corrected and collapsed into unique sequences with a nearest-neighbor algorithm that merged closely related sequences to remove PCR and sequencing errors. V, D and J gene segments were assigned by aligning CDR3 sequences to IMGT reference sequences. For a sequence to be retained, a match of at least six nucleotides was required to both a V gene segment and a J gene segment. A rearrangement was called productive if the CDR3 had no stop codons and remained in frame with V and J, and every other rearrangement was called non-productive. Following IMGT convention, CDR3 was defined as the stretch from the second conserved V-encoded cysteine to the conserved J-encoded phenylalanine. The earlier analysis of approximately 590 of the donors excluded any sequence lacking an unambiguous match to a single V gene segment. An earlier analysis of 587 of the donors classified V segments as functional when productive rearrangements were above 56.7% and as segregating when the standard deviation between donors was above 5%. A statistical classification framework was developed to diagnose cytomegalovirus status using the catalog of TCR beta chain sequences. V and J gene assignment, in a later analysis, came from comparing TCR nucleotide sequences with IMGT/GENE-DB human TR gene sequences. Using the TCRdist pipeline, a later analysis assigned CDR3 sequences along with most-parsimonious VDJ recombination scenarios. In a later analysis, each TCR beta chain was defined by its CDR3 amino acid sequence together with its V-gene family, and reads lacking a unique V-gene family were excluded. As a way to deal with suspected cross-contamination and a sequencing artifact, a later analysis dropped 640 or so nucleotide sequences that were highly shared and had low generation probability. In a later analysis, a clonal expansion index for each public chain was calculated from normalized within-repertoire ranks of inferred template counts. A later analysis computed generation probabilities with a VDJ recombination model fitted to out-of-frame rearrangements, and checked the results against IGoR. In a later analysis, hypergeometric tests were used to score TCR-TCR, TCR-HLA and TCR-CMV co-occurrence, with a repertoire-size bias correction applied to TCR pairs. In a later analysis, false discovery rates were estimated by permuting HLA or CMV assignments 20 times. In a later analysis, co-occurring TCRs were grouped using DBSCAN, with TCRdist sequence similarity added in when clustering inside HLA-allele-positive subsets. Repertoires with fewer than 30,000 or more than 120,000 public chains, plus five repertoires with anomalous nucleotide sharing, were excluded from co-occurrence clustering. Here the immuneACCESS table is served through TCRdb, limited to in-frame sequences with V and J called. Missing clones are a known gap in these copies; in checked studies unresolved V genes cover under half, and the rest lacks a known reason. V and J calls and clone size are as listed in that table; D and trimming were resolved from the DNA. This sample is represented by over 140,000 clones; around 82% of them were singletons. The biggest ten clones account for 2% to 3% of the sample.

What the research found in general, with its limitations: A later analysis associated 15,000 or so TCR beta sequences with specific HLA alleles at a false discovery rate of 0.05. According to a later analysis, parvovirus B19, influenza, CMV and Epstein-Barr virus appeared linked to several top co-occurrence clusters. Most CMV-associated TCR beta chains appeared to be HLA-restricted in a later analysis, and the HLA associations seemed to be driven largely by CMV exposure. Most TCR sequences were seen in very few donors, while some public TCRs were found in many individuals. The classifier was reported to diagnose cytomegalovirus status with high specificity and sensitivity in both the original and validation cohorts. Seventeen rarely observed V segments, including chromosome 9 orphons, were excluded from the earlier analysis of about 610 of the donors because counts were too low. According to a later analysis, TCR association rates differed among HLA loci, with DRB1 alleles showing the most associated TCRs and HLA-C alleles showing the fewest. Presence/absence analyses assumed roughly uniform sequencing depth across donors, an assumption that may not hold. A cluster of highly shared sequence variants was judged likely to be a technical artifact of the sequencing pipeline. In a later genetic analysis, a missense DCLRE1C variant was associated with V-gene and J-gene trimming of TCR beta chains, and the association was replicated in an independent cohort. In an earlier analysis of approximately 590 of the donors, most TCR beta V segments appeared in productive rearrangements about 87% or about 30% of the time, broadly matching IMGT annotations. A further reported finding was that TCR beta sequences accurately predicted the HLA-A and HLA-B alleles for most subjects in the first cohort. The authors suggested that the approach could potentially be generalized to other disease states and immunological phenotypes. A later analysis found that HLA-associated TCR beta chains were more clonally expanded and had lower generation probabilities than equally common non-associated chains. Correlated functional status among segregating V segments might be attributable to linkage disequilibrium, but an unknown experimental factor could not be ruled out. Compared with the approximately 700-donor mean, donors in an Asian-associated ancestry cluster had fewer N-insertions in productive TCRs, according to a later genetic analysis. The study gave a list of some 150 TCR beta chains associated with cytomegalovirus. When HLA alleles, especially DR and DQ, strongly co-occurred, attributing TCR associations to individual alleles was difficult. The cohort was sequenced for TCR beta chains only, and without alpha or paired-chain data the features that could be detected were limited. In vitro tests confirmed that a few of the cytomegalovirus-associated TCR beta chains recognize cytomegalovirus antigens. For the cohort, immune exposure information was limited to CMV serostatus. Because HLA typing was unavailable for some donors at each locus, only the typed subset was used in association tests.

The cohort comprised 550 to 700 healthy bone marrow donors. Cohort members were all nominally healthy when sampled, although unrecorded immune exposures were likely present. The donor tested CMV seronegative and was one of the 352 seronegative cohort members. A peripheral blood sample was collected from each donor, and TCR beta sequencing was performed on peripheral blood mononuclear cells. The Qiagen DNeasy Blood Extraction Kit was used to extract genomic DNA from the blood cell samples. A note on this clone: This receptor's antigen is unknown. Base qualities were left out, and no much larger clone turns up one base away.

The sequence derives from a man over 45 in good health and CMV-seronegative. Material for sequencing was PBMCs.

The nucleotide sequence is TGCGCCAGCAGCAGGGGGACGACGAACACCGGGGAGCTGTTTTTT. This translates into CASSRGTTNTGELFF. The chain joins TRBV5-1 to TRBJ2-2, with TRBD1 perhaps the D gene, on 6 matching bases. V is shortened by 4 bases, J by 0 bases, and the region joining them spans 10 bases. The CDR3 sequence holds 15 residues, the cysteine and phenylalanine included. CDR3 DNA only is kept here, 45 bases in frame from base 1. From the germline V gene, CDR1 is SGHRS and CDR2 is YFSETQ.